This T cell receptor beta chain was identified in a study of blood T cell repertoires in COVID-19. Looked up from germline, CDR1 is SGDLS and CDR2 is YYNGEE. Trimming cost V 2 bases and J 6 bases; bases outside gene matches: 2. The CDR3 length is 13 residues. Authors' analysis steps: The authors estimated nucleated cell counts from reference gene primer amplification. Sequencing was performed with immunoSEQ multiplex PCR; in TCRdb, only in-frame clones are kept and a portion is missing. The V and J calls and clone size are taken from that table; D and trimming were inferred from the DNA. The data hold some 250,000 clones, with 80% to 90% observed a single time. The study assigned cohorts using participant-reported clinical history.

The chain carries TRBV9 and TRBJ2-7, with TRBD2 identical over 10 bases. Source material: PBMCs or T cells enriched from blood (not recorded which). The receptor was derived from a woman aged 50 to 60 who had recovered from COVID-19. In DNA, the CDR3 is TGTGCCAGCAGCGTTACTAGCGGGACCGAGCAGTACTTC. Protein sequence: CASSVTSGTEQYF.